This T cell receptor beta chain was sequenced for a study of blood T cell repertoires in COVID-19. The overall study: Acute-phase and convalescent COVID-19 samples originated in the United States, Italy and Spain. Nucleic acid was either cDNA or gDNA, and it came from T cells, B-cell-depleted T cells, or PBMCs.

This CDR3 contains 12 residues. V shed 5 bases and J shed 4 bases, with 11 bases lying between them. Germline lookup yields CDR1 GTSNPN and CDR2 SVGIG (reference sequence). This clone was seen once. Methods used by the authors: Researchers report that nucleated cell counts were estimated from reference gene primer amplification. This table comes from immunoSEQ multiplex PCR, and its TCRdb copy is limited to in-frame clones, with some not included. That table gives V, J and clone size, and the DNA gave D and trimming. This table has tens of thousands of clones, roughly 80% appearing once. The sequence derives from an older woman with acute or convalescent COVID-19. The chain carries TRBV30 and TRBJ1-2, with a tentative D call TRBD1 (6 bases). Material: peripheral blood. CDR3 nucleotide sequence: TGTGCCTGGTACAGGGCCACCTATGGCTACACCTTC. Translating gives CAWYRATYGYTF.